The source of this TCR beta chain is a study of identical twins. Healthy Caucasian donors formed the entire cohort. To note about this clonotype: At one end the junction does not follow the germline gene, possibly because of a read error.

CDR3 length equals 19 residues. Looked up from germline, CDR1 is LGHDT and CDR2 is YNNKEL (reference sequence). TCRdb recomputed calls from the 5' RACE reads with MiXCR, one row per CDR3 protein. The sample records around 1.7 million distinct CDR3 sequences, under 35% being singletons. The chain recombines TRBV3-1 with TRBJ2-3; a possible D gene is TRBD1 (6 bases). Sequenced input: cord blood. The sequence was collected from a newborn girl in good health. The CDR3 loop reads CASSERYSRGYISTGTQYF. Here the CDR3 DNA reads TGTGCCAGCAGCGAACGCTATAGTAGGGGGTATATTAGCACAGGTACGCAGTATTTT.